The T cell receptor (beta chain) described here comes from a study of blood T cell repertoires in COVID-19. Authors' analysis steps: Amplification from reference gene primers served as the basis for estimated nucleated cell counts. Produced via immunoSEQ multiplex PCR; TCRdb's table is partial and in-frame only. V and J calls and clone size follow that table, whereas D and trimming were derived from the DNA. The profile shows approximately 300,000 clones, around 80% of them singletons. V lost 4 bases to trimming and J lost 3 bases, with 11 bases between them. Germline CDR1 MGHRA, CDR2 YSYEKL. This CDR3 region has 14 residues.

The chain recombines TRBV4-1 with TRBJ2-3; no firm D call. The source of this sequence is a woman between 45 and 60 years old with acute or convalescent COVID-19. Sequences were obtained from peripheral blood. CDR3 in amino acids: CASSLRVETDTQYF. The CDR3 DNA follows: TGCGCCAGCAGCCTCCGGGTGGAGACAGATACGCAGTATTTT.